These 8 T cell receptor beta chains originate from one sample sequenced in a study of T cells in women clearing cervical HPV infection. The repertoire was sequenced with immunoSEQ multiplex PCR; TCRdb's copy has only in-frame clones and lacks some. This sample's table has under 35,000 clones. Sequenced: blood buffy coat. The source of these receptors is a woman aged 18 to 75 with a cervical HPV16 infection that either progressed to CIN3+ or cleared (not recorded which).

Concerning this clone itself: The sequence runs out 3 residues before the end of the CDR3; the remainder is reconstructed from the germline J gene. This chain connects TRBV5-1 to TRBJ1-2, with D perhaps TRBD1 (6 bases). Germline V gives CDR1 SGHRS, CDR2 YFSETQ. With 3 bases removed from V and 3 bases from J, the gap between germline ends came to 12 bases. CDR3 size: 14 residues. CDR3 bases read: TGCGCCAGCAGCTCTAGTCAGGGGTACTATGGC. Protein sequence: CASSSSQGYYG. The full-length CDR3 reads as CASSSSQGYYGYTF.

CDR3 DNA (partial): TGCGCCAGCAGCACGACAGGGTTCGGGGAGACC. This sequence encodes CASSTTGFGET. The entire CDR3 sequence reads CASSTTGFGETQYF. The V and J genes are TRBV5-1 and TRBJ2-5; 7 nucleotides align to TRBD1. Sequencing ends 3 residues short of the CDR3 end; the germline J gene provides the rest. CDR1 and CDR2 from the germline V gene are SGHRS and YFSETQ. The CDR3 is 14 residues long. Losses at the gene ends were 4 bases for V and 5 bases for J; bases not matched to a gene: 8.

Regarding this clone: The read ends 3 residues before the CDR3 terminus; that terminus is restored from the germline J gene. The chain is built from TRBV6-2 or TRBV6-3 and TRBJ2-3, with D possibly TRBD1 on 6 matching bases. The CDR3 contains 12 residues. Germline CDR1 MNHEY, CDR2 SVGEGT. CDR3 bases read: TGTGCCACCTCTGGGGGCGAAGAGACG. Translation gives CATSGGEET. The whole CDR3 sequence is CATSGGEETQYF.

To note about this clone: Coverage ceases 3 residues before the CDR3 finishes, and the germline J gene fills in the end. The chain carries TRBV5-5 and TRBJ2-2; unclear D gene. Per the germline V gene, CDR1 is SGHKS and CDR2 is YYEKEE (reference sequence). With 2 bases removed from V and 3 bases from J, the gap between germline ends came to 5 bases. The CDR3 has 13 amino acids. CDR3 DNA, as far as it was read: TGTGCCAGCAGCTTTTTATACACCGGGGAG. Amino acids: CASSFLYTGE. The whole CDR3 protein is CASSFLYTGELFF. Supplemented by reference TRBV5-5 and TRBJ2-2, the full variable domain reads DAGVTQSPTHLIKTRGQQVTLRCSPISGHKSVSWYQQVLGQGPQFIFQYYEKEERGRGNFPDRFSARQFPNYSSELNVNALLLGDSALYLCASSFLYTGELFFGEGSRLTVL.

Regarding this clone: The sequenced fragment ends 3 residues before the CDR3 boundary, so the rest is inferred from the germline J gene. The chain links TRBV13 to TRBJ2-7, with TRBD2 identical over 11 bases. V shed 5 bases and J 1 base; nucleotides not matched to a gene: 7. This CDR3 is 16 amino acids long. Germline CDR1 and CDR2: PRHDT and FYEKMQ (reference sequence). The chain's CDR3 is CASSNPPSGGSYEQYF. The sequenced part of the CDR3 DNA is TGTGCCAGCAGCAATCCCCCTAGCGGGGGGTCCTACGAG.

A word on this clone: The sequence runs out 3 residues before the end of the CDR3; the remainder is reconstructed from the germline J gene. V gene TRBV20-1 combines with J gene TRBJ1-1; 7 nucleotides match TRBD1. CDR3 length equals 15 residues. The junction had 10 bases not matched to a gene; V was cut back by 6 bases and J by 0 bases. Germline lookup yields CDR1 DFQATT and CDR2 SNEGSKA (reference sequence). Here the CDR3 reads CSATGVGPMNTEAFF. The DNA read from the CDR3 is TGCAGTGCAACAGGGGTAGGGCCCATGAACACTGAA.

For this clone: The read is 3 residues too short to cover the CDR3 end, so that end is filled in from the germline J gene. This chain connects TRBV27 to TRBJ2-3; 7 bases match TRBD2. This CDR3 comprises 14 residues. The V and J ends lost 11 bases and 5 bases, in that order; junction bases with no gene match: 13. CDR1 is MNHEY, CDR2 SMNVEV, per germline (reference sequence). This CDR3 reads CACKISGWEDTQYF. Incomplete CDR3 DNA: TGTGCCTGCAAGATTAGCGGGTGGGAAGATACG.

About this clone itself: The read ends 3 residues before the CDR3 terminus; that terminus is restored from the germline J gene. The chain has TRBV30 and TRBJ1-2; TRBD1 might be the D (6 bases). The CDR3 is made up of 15 amino acids. V was clipped by 4 bases and J by 6 bases, with 21 bases between them. Germline V CDR1 and CDR2: GTSNPN, SVGIG (reference sequence). The DNA read from the CDR3 is TGTGCCTGGACCGTGGGTGCAGGGGAGGGTGATGGC. It encodes CAWTVGAGEGDG. The entire CDR3 protein is CAWTVGAGEGDGYTF.